A single sample is the source of the 8 T cell receptor beta chains below, sequenced in a study of cytomegalovirus exposure and HLA in healthy donors. Both 60 Vbeta primers and 13 Jbeta primers went into the PCR. The repertoire was sequenced with immunoSEQ multiplex PCR; TCRdb's copy has only in-frame clones and lacks some. This sample has 100,000 to 130,000 clones, with approximately 79% found just once. The sequencing sample was made of PBMCs. All receptors derive from a man aged 18 to 30 in good health and CMV-seronegative.

This clone was observed once. The chain carries TRBV29-1 and TRBJ1-1; 11 positions agree with TRBD1. This CDR3 region has 13 residues. CDR1 and CDR2 (germline): SQVTM, ANQGSEA. V lost 7 bases, J lost 8 bases, and 9 bases stayed unmatched. The CDR3 reads CSARGTGGWEAFF. CDR3 sequence (DNA): TGCAGCGCACGGGGGACAGGGGGATGGGAAGCTTTCTTT.

The V call is TRBV9, the J call TRBJ2-7, with 9 bases matching TRBD2. V shed 7 bases, J shed 5 bases, and the junction held 7 bases outside the gene matches. The germline gives CDR1 SGDLS, CDR2 YYNGEE. The CDR3 spans 13 residues. CDR3 sequence: CASAGAGGNEQYF. Here the CDR3 DNA reads TGTGCCAGCGCTGGAGCGGGGGGAAACGAGCAGTACTTC.

This clone turned up a few times. The chain recombines TRBV6-5 with TRBJ1-1; 8 bases are shared with TRBD1. After removal of 4 bases from V and 10 bases from J, the junction contained 5 bases not matched to a gene. CDR3 length: 12 amino acids. From germline, CDR1 is MNHEY and CDR2 SVGAGI. CDR3 region: CASSSTTGGAFF. In DNA, the CDR3 is TGTGCCAGCAGTTCGACAACAGGGGGAGCTTTCTTT.

This clone was counted between two and nine times. The V call is TRBV7-9, the J call TRBJ2-7, with D tentatively TRBD2 (7 bases). Per germline, CDR1 SEHNR and CDR2 FQNEAQ (reference sequence). Trimming cost V 6 bases and J 3 bases, with 15 bases left between them. The CDR3 runs to 14 residues. CDR3 in amino acids: CASRLGGADYEQYF. The CDR3 coding sequence is TGTGCCAGCAGACTGGGGGGGGCTGACTACGAGCAGTACTTC.

The gene calls are TRBV29-1 and TRBJ2-7, with D possibly TRBD1 on 6 matching bases. This CDR3 is built from 13 residues. The germline V gene encodes CDR1 SQVTM and CDR2 ANQGSEA. The germline V and J ends were trimmed by 3 bases and 7 bases, with 16 bases remaining between them. The CDR3 sequence is CSVETTGPQEQYF. In DNA, the CDR3 is TGCAGCGTTGAGACGACAGGACCCCAAGAGCAGTACTTC.

J is TRBJ2-1 and V is TRBV2; weak D call: TRBD2 (5 bases). The ends were cut back, 3 bases at V and 8 bases at J, with 14 bases in the middle. CDR3 length: 14 amino acids. Germline CDR1 reads SNHLY; CDR2 reads FYNNEI. CDR3: CASSELLGSYEQFF. The CDR3, as DNA: TGTGCCAGCAGTGAGCTACTAGGGTCTTATGAGCAGTTCTTC.

The rearrangement links TRBV25-1 to TRBJ1-2; D uncertain. Trimming shortened V by 6 bases and J by 0 bases, and 5 bases separated the two germline ends. The germline CDR1 and CDR2 sequences are MGHDK and SYGVNS. The CDR3 has 12 residues. CDR3 loop: CASREANYGYTF. As DNA, the CDR3 is TGTGCCAGCAGGGAGGCTAACTATGGCTACACCTTC.

CDR3 sequence reads: CASSYSRGSLSPQHF. DNA for the CDR3: TGTGCCAGCAGTTACTCCCGGGGGTCGCTTTCGCCCCAGCATTTT. The chain links TRBV6-5 to TRBJ1-5; maybe TRBD1 (5 bases). V lost 0 bases and J 9 bases, leaving 15 bases between the germline ends. The germline gives CDR1 MNHEY, CDR2 SVGAGI. This CDR3 contains 15 residues.